This TCR beta chain came from a study of blood T cell repertoires in COVID-19. Background on the study: Acute and convalescent COVID-19 samples came from the United States, Italy and Spain. From T cells, B-cell-depleted T cells, or PBMCs came the material, which was cDNA or gDNA.

Per the germline V gene, CDR1 is LNHDA and CDR2 is SQIVND (reference sequence). The V end lost 1 base, the J end lost 1 base, and 13 bases lay between the germline ends. The CDR3 loop spans 16 amino acids. Original data processing: Researchers report that nucleated cell counts were estimated from reference gene primer amplification. Libraries were prepared by immunoSEQ multiplex PCR; TCRdb keeps only in-frame clonotypes and omits some of them. V, J and clone size derive from that table, while D and trimming were established from the DNA sequence. The table lists a few hundred thousand clones, roughly 84% of them singletons.

V gene TRBV19 combines with J gene TRBJ1-1; maybe TRBD1 (6 bases). The origin of this receptor is a man aged 25-40 years with active or convalescent COVID-19. Sequenced material: peripheral blood. In DNA form, the CDR3 reads TGTGCCAGTAGTATAGGCGACGGACAGTCGAACACTGAAGCTTTCTTT. Its protein product is CASSIGDGQSNTEAFF.